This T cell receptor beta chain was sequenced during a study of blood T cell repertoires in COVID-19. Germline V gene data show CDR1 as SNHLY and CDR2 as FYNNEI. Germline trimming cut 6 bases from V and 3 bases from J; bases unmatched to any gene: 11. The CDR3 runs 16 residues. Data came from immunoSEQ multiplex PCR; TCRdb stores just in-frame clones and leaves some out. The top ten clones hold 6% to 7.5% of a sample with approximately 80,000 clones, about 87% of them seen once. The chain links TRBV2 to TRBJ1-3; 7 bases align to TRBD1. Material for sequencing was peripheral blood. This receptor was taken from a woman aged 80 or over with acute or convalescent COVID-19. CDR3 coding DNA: TGTGCCAGCAGGGGAAACAGGGGAGATGGTGGAAACACCATATATTTT. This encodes CASRGNRGDGGNTIYF.